The next 9 T cell receptor beta chains were all read from a single sample in a study of T cells in Graves' hyperthyroidism and ophthalmopathy. Authors of the study amplified TCR beta CDR3 regions from RNA transcripts. TCR CDR3 underwent first-round RT-PCR with the HTBI primer set. TCRdb called the multiplex PCR reads again in MiXCR, with one record for every CDR3 protein. The data hold around 600,000 distinct CDR3 sequences, with roughly 15% observed a single time. Sequenced material: blood. These receptors came from a woman aged 50 to 60 with Graves' ophthalmopathy.

This clonotype has at least ten counts. This chain uses TRBV6-2 or TRBV6-3 with TRBJ2-7, with 11 positions matching TRBD2. V dropped 6 bases and J dropped 3; count of bases not matched to a gene: 7. The germline V gene has CDR1 MNHEY and CDR2 SVGEGT. The CDR3 spans 15 residues. The CDR3 DNA is TGTGCCAGCAGGCCCGGGACTAGCGGCTTCTACGAGCAGTACTTC. Translated, it gives CASRPGTSGFYEQYF.

This clonotype showed up many times. The rearrangement links TRBV2 to TRBJ1-1; 8 bases agree with TRBD1. This CDR3 region has 13 residues. Germline CDR1 is SNHLY and CDR2 is FYNNEI. Trimming cost V 1 base and J 7 bases; bases outside gene matches: 2. In DNA, the CDR3 is TGTGCCAGCAGTGAAGGACAGGGGATTGAAGCTTTCTTT. Amino acid sequence: CASSEGQGIEAFF.

This rearrangement joins TRBV5-4 to TRBJ1-2; perhaps TRBD1 as D (6 bases). The CDR3 runs to 13 residues. Trimming removed 1 base from V and 7 bases from J, with 11 bases in between. Germline CDR1 is SGHNT and CDR2 is YYREEE (reference sequence). The CDR3 here is CASSLTGYVGYTF. As DNA, the CDR3 is TGTGCCAGCAGCTTGACAGGGTATGTTGGCTACACCTTC.

This clonotype has only a few counts. The rearrangement joins TRBV7-3 to TRBJ1-5; tentatively, D is TRBD1 (6 bases). The CDR3 consists of 20 residues. The germline gives CDR1 SGHTA, CDR2 FQGTGA. V dropped 5 bases and J dropped 0 bases, with 26 bases sitting between them. The CDR3 spells CASSPPFPIDRFYSNQPQHF. CDR3 bases: TGTGCCAGCAGCCCTCCTTTTCCCATCGACAGGTTTTATAGCAATCAGCCCCAGCATTTT. The full variable domain, completed using reference TRBV7-3 and TRBJ1-5, is GAGVSQTPSNKVTEKGKYVELRCDPISGHTALYWYRQSLGQGPEFLIYFQGTGAADDSGLPNDRFFAVRPEGSVSTLKIQRTERGDSAVYLCASSPPFPIDRFYSNQPQHFGDGTRLSIL.

This clonotype was seen only a few times. V usage is TRBV11-3 and J usage is TRBJ2-5; 7 nucleotides agree with TRBD1. Trimming cost V 10 bases and J 5 bases; bases outside gene matches: 7. This CDR3 has 12 amino acids. Germline V gene lookup returns CDR1 SGHNT and CDR2 YENEEA. The CDR3 loop reads CATADRRETQYF. DNA of the CDR3: TGTGCCACCGCGGACAGGCGGGAGACCCAGTACTTC.

This clonotype turned up a few times. The rearrangement uses TRBV28 and TRBJ2-2, with TRBD2 matching over 12 bases. The germline CDR1 and CDR2 sequences are MDHEN and SYDVKM. CDR3 size: 18 residues. J was trimmed by 2 bases and V by 3 bases; bases with no gene match: 7. The CDR3 region has the DNA TGTGCCAGCAGTTTTTACACTAGCGGGAGGTTAAACACCGGGGAGCTGTTTTTT. This codes for CASSFYTSGRLNTGELFF.

This clonotype was counted only a few times. The rearrangement joins TRBV7-9 to TRBJ1-1, with unresolved D. Trimming took off 2 bases at V and 1 base at J, with 11 bases between the two ends. Looked up from germline, CDR1 is SEHNR and CDR2 is FQNEAQ (reference sequence). The CDR3 covers 15 residues. This chain's CDR3 is CASSLPRLGNTEAFF. CDR3 sequence (DNA): TGTGCCAGCAGCTTACCCAGGTTGGGGAACACTGAAGCTTTCTTT.

The gene calls are TRBV6-1 and TRBJ2-1; TRBD1 aligns across 9 bases. The CDR3 is 15 amino acids. V shed 3 bases, J shed 6 bases, and the junction held 6 bases outside the gene matches. Germline loops: CDR1 MNHNS, CDR2 SASEGT. The CDR3 reads CASSDLGQGVNEQFF. The CDR3 nucleotides read TGTGCCAGCAGTGATCTGGGACAGGGTGTCAATGAGCAGTTCTTC.

This clonotype has ten or more counts. J is TRBJ1-2 and V is TRBV7-2; 9 bases align to TRBD1. The CDR3 covers 12 residues. Trimming removed 5 bases from V and 8 bases from J; junction bases left unmatched: 3. The germline gives CDR1 SGHTA, CDR2 FQGNSA. The CDR3 DNA follows: TGTGCCAGCAGCCCGACAGGGGGAGGCTACACCTTC. Protein product: CASSPTGGGYTF.